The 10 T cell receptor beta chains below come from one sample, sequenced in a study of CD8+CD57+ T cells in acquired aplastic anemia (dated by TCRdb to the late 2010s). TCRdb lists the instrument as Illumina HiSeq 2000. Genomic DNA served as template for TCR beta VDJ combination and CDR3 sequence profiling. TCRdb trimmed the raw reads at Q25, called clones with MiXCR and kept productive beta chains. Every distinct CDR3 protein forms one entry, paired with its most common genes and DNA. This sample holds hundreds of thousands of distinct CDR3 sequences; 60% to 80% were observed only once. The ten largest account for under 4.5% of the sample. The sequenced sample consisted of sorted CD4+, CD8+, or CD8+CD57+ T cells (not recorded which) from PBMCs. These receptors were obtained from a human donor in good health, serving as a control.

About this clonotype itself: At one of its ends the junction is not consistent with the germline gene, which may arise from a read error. The CDR3 loop reads CASSQEPRSRNTEAFF. The DNA of the CDR3 is TGCGCCAGCAGCCAAGAGCCCAGATCGCGGAACACTGAAGCTTTCTTT. The V gene is TRBV7-2, the J gene TRBJ1-1; D is unclear. The CDR3 sequence is 16 residues long. Germline-derived CDR1 and CDR2 are SGHTA and FQGNSA.

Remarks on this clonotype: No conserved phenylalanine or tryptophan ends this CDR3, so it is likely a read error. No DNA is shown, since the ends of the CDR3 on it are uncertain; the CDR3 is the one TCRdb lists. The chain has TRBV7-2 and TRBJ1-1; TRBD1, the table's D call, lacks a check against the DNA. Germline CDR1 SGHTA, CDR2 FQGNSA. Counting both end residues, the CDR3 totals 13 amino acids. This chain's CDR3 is CASSSIRGDEAYY.

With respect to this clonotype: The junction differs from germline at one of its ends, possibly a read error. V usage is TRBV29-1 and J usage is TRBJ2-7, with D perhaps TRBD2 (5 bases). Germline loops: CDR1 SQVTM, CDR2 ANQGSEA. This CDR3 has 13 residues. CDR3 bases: TGTGCCAGCATCTTGGGAGTAGACGACGAGCAGTACTTC. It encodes CASILGVDDEQYF.

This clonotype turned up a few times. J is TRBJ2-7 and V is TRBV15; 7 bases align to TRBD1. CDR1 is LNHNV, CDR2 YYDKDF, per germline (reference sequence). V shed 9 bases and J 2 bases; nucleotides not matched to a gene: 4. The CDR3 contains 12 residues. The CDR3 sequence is CATGDRAYEQYF. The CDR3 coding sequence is TGTGCCACTGGGGACAGAGCCTACGAGCAGTACTTC.

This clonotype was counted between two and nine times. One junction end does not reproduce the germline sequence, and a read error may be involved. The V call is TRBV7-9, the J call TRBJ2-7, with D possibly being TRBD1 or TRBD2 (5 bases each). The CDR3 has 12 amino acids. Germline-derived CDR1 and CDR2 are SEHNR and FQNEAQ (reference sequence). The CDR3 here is CASSEGYYEQYF. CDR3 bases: TGCGCCAGCAGTGAGGGGTACTACGAGCAGTACTTC.

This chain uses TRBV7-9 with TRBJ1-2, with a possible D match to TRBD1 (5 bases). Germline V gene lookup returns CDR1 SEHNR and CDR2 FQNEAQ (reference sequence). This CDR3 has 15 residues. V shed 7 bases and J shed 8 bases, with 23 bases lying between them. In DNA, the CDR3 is TGTGCCAGCAACCCATCCGGGCACGGGACGGTCGGCTACACCTTC. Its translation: CASNPSGHGTVGYTF.

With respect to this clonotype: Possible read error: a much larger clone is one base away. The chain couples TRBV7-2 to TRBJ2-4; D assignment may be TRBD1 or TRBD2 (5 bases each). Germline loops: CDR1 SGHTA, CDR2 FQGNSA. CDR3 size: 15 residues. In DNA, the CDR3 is TGTGCCAGCAGCAGGGGACCCTTAACCAAAAACAATCAGTACTTC. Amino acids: CASSRGPLTKNNQYF.

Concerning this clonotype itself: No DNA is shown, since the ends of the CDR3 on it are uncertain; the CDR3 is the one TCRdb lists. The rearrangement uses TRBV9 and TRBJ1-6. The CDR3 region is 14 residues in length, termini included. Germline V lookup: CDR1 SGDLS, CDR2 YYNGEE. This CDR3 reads CASSGREFGPGSDF.

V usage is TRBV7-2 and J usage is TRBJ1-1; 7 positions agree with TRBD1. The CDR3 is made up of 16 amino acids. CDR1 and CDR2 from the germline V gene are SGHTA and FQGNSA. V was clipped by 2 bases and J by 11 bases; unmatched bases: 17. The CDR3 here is CASSLRSSDRASSAFF. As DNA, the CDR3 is TGTGCCAGCAGCTTACGTAGCTCTGACAGGGCCAGCTCCGCTTTCTTT.

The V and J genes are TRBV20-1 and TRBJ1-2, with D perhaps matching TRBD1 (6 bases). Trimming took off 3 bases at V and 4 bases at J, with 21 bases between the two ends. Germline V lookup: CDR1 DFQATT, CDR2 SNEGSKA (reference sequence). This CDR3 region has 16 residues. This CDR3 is CSARVLGGHGVYGYTF. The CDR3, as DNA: TGCAGTGCTAGGGTCCTAGGGGGGCACGGTGTCTATGGCTACACCTTC.